This T cell receptor beta chain came from a study of T-cell reconstitution after alpha-beta-depleted transplantation in children. Study conclusions and caveats: At one year after transplant, newly produced T cells mostly accounted for T-cell counts and diversity. Surviving recipient T cells and thymic progenitors produced the high day-60 TCRbeta diversity seen in some patients.

This clonotype occurred many times. The antigen remains unidentified. The CDR3 loop spans 18 amino acids. TCRbeta library preparation incorporated unique molecular identifiers. MiXCR, run by TCRdb on the PCR reads, gives a single entry per CDR3 protein. Of tens of thousands of distinct CDR3 sequences in the sample, approximately 6% were seen once. J is TRBJ2-6 and V is TRBV21-1; TRBD1 was called by the table and not checked on the DNA. TRBV21-1 is a documented pseudogene. This clonotype originated in a female patient aged 2 to 10 who had a stem cell transplant for aplastic anemia, so the T cells may come from the graft donor. Specimen: PBMCs, mostly from graft donor cells, collected 60 days after TCRalphabeta/CD19-depleted stem cell transplant. CDR3 region: CASSKASRVYSGANVLTF. The CDR3 DNA reads TGTGCCAGCAGCAAGGCCTCCAGGGTGTACTCTGGGGCCAACGTCCTGACTTTC.